Listed here is a single T cell receptor (beta chain). The antigen it binds to is not known. Base qualities are not provided; no much larger clone lies one nucleotide away. The data originate from a study of blood T cell repertoires in COVID-19 (dated by TCRdb to about 2020). A note on the overall study: The collaborator samples originated in the United States, Italy and Spain and spanned the acute and convalescent phases of COVID-19. The material from the prospective study consisted of cDNA or gDNA derived from T cells, B-cell-depleted T cells, or PBMCs. The dataset comprised deeply sampled blood TCRbeta repertoires from subjects exposed to, actively infected with, or recovered from COVID-19. A freely available public database, intended as a resource for researchers studying the immune response to SARS-CoV-2, is where the repertoires were released. The samples were drawn from the first 160 participants of the ongoing ImmuneRACE study and from over a thousand subjects provided by 6 global collaborators. Nearly every sample came with metadata listing a de-identified subject ID, COVID-19 status, age in years and sex. Where HLA class I and class II types were available, the types were taken from metadata supplied by the sample provider, not from assay-based typing.

Relative to germline, V is missing 1 base and J is missing 6 bases, with 8 bases of the junction outside any gene match. The germline V gene provides CDR1 SGHNT and CDR2 YENEEA. The CDR3 spans 15 residues, from the cysteine through the phenylalanine. The kept DNA is CDR3 alone, 45 bases in frame from the first base. Study-wide conclusions, independent of this receptor: The amount of clinical and demographic metadata varied by source and participant and was provided uncurated.

Participants in the prospective study were enrolled through a virtual design, were aged about 18 to 89 years, and lived in 20 to 30 United States geographic areas. To assign participants to cohorts, the prospective study relied on clinical history that participants themselves reported in a screening survey and a study questionnaire. In the prospective study, mobile phlebotomists collected whole blood, serum and a nasopharyngeal or oropharyngeal swab from each participant. Prospective study participants could optionally give additional blood draws and questionnaires over a roughly two-month period. Blood samples from the prospective study were shipped frozen or at room temperature prior to DNA extraction. The immunoSEQ Assay, a bias-controlled multiplex PCR, was used to amplify TCRbeta CDR3 regions from genomic DNA. In the source study's methods: The number of nucleated cells in each sample was estimated from the amplification of reference gene primers within the assay. To quantify the absolute abundance of each unique TCRbeta CDR3 rearrangement, sequence reads were collapsed and filtered. Productive Simpson clonality was computed per sample as the square root of Simpson's diversity index over productive rearrangements. The source is immuneACCESS, and TCRdb retained only in-frame sequences with V and J called. Part of the clones is not carried over; for the studies checked, unresolved V genes explain less than half of this, and the remainder is unexplained. V and J calls and clone size are as listed in that table; D and trimming were resolved from the DNA. The sample table shows approximately 230,000 clones, and about nine tenths are seen once. About 6% of the sample is taken by the ten largest.

This TCR was recovered from a woman aged 25 to 39 with acute COVID-19. The rearrangement combines TRBV11-3 with TRBJ2-7, with 8 junctional bases fitting TRBD2. Input material: PBMCs or T cells enriched from blood (not recorded which). In nucleotides, the sequence is TGTGCCAGCAGCTTAGTCGGGGGGGATCGGGGCGAGCAGTACTTC. Its translation is CASSLVGGDRGEQYF.